This T cell receptor (beta chain) is drawn from a study of T-cell reconstitution after alpha-beta-depleted transplantation in children. The CDR3 sequence is 22 residues long. Trimming at V came to 4 bases and at J to 2 bases, leaving 19 bases not matched to a gene. Germline V gives CDR1 KGHSH, CDR2 LQKENI. Unique molecular identifiers were used to barcode this TCRbeta library. Each CDR3 protein gets one entry after TCRdb re-called the PCR reads with MiXCR. The sample holds nearly 400,000 distinct CDR3 sequences, around 21% seen once. The chain couples TRBV18 to TRBJ2-1; 14 positions agree with TRBD2. The TCR was taken from a human donor who donated a stem cell graft to a child with acute myeloid leukemia. The specimen was PBMCs from the stem cell graft donor, collected from the stem cell graft. The chain's CDR3 is CASSRKRDGTSGREFPYNEQFF. CDR3 DNA sequence: TGTGCCAGCTCACGCAAGAGAGATGGGACTAGCGGGAGAGAGTTTCCCTACAATGAGCAGTTCTTC.